The T cell receptor beta chain under discussion was sequenced for a study of control samples from healthy donors and cancer patients. Some clones are missing from TCRdb's copy, which holds only in-frame ones; the method was immunoSEQ multiplex PCR. The table records about 160,000 clones, around 96% of them present only once. The CDR3 is 15 amino acids. CDR1 and CDR2 from the germline V gene are SGHTA and FQGNSA. The ends were cut back, 5 bases at V and 2 bases at J, with 12 bases in the middle. The TCR sequence derives from a middle-aged woman in good health. Sequencing was performed on blood. The chain links TRBV7-2 to TRBJ1-4, with a weak D call TRBD1 (5 bases). The CDR3 sequence: CASSALGGTNEKLFF. The CDR3 nucleotides read TGTGCCAGCAGCGCCCTGGGGGGTACTAATGAAAAACTGTTTTTT.